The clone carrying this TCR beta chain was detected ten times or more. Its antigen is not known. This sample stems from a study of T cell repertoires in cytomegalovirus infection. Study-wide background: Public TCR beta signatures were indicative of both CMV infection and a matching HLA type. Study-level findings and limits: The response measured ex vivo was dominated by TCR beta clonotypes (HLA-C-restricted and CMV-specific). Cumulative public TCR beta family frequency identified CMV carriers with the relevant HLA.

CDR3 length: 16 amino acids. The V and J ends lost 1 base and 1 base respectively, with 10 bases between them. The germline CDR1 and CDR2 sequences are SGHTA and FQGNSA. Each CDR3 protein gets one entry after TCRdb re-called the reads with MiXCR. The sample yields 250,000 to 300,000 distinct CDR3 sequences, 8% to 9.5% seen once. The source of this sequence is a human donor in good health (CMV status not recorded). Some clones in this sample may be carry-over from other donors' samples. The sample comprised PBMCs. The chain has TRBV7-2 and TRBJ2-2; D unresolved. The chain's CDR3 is CASSLGSRVNTGELFF. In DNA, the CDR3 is TGTGCCAGCAGCTTAGGTTCAAGAGTGAACACCGGGGAGCTGTTTTTT. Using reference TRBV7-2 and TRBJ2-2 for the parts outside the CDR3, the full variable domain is GAGVSQSPSNKVTEKGKDVELRCDPISGHTALYWYRQSLGQGLEFLIYFQGNSAPDKSGLPSDRFSAERTGGSVSTLTIQRTQQEDSAVYLCASSLGSRVNTGELFFGEGSRLTVL.